The 11 T cell receptor beta chains in this list originate from one sample, sequenced in a study of T cell responses to AZD1222 COVID-19 vaccine. Here immunoSEQ multiplex PCR was the method, and the copy in TCRdb shows in-frame clones only, minus some. The data show around 97,000 clones, 91% seen once. The source material was peripheral blood, sampled on day 0 of AZD1222 vaccination. These receptor sequences come from an adult in good health.

The chain links TRBV11-2 to TRBJ2-3, with 8 bases identical to TRBD2. Germline CDR1 is SGHAT and CDR2 is FQNNGV. The CDR3 is 14 residues long. Unmatched junction bases numbered 4, after V lost 4 bases and J lost 4 bases. CDR3 DNA: TGTGCCAGCAGCTACAGCGGGGGCGCAGATACGCAGTATTTT. It specifies CASSYSGGADTQYF.

The chain has TRBV15 and TRBJ2-1; D not certain. Germline CDR1 LNHNV, CDR2 YYDKDF (reference sequence). The CDR3 is 15 amino acids. Trimming pared 1 base from V and 8 bases from J, leaving 15 bases between. CDR3 bases: TGTGCCACCAGCAGAGGCTCCTTTCTACAATATGAGCAGTTCTTC. Encoded protein: CATSRGSFLQYEQFF.

With regard to this clone: One junction end disagrees with the germline gene, perhaps due to a read error. The rearrangement links TRBV7-9 to TRBJ2-4, with TRBD1 as a possible D gene (6 bases). In germline, CDR1 is SEHNR, CDR2 FQNEAQ (reference sequence). The CDR3 extends over 14 amino acids. CDR3 coding DNA: TGTGCCAGCAGCTTAGAGACAGGCAAAACCATTCAGTACTTC. Its translation is CASSLETGKTIQYF.

The CDR3 reads CASSLGGTGRSNQPQHF. The CDR3 bases are TGTGCCAGCAGCTTAGGAGGGACAGGTCGTAGCAATCAGCCCCAGCATTTT. This rearrangement joins TRBV7-2 to TRBJ1-5, with TRBD1 matching over 8 bases. Germline-derived CDR1 and CDR2 are SGHTA and FQGNSA. The CDR3 runs to 17 residues. Germline trimming cut 1 base from V and 0 bases from J; bases unmatched to any gene: 5.

The chain carries TRBV4-1 and TRBJ2-1, with D unclear. CDR1 MGHRA and CDR2 YSYEKL come from the germline V gene. With 3 bases removed from V and 7 bases from J, the gap between germline ends came to 16 bases. This CDR3 region has 15 residues. The CDR3 sequence is CASSQPTRSLNEQFF. CDR3 DNA sequence: TGCGCCAGCAGCCAGCCGACCCGGTCATTAAATGAGCAGTTCTTC.

V is TRBV7-9 and J is TRBJ1-1; D is undetermined. Germline V gives CDR1 SEHNR, CDR2 FQNEAQ (reference sequence). Trimming removed 2 bases at V and 1 base at J, with 11 bases between. The CDR3 is 15 amino acids. The CDR3 DNA sequence: TGTGCCAGCAGCTTATCCGGGCCTCAGAACACTGAAGCTTTCTTT. Translating it yields CASSLSGPQNTEAFF.

The chain has TRBV28 and TRBJ1-5; possibly TRBD1 for D (5 bases). V gave up 5 bases and J gave up 0 bases, with 11 bases separating them. In germline, CDR1 is MDHEN, CDR2 SYDVKM. The CDR3 is made up of 15 amino acids. CDR3 in DNA: TGTGCCAGCAGTCCTGAGGACATTAGCAATCAGCCCCAGCATTTT. This codes for CASSPEDISNQPQHF.

The rearrangement uses TRBV6-5 and TRBJ2-7, with D unclear. Germline lookup yields CDR1 MNHEY and CDR2 SVGAGI. The CDR3 contains 12 residues. Trimming removed 7 bases from V and 4 bases from J, with 11 bases in between. CDR3 nucleotides: TGTGCCAGCACCGGTAACAGATACGAGCAGTACTTC. It encodes CASTGNRYEQYF.

The sample holds one count of this clone. The chain has TRBV7-8 and TRBJ2-7, with unresolved D. CDR3 length: 13 residues. CDR1 and CDR2 from the germline V gene are SGHVS and FQNEAQ. V dropped 1 base and J dropped 4 bases, with 8 bases sitting between them. The CDR3 region has the DNA TGTGCCAGCAGCTTAGGATCCGGATACGAGCAGTACTTC. Its translation is CASSLGSGYEQYF.

The chain uses TRBV6-5 and TRBJ2-7; 9 bases line up with TRBD1. V was pared by 2 bases and J by 6 bases, with 8 bases of the junction left unmatched. The CDR3 is 15 amino acids. CDR1 is MNHEY and CDR2 is SVGAGI in the germline V gene. CDR3 amino acids: CASSYLTQGASEQYF. As DNA, the CDR3 is TGTGCCAGCAGTTACCTTACACAGGGGGCGAGCGAGCAGTACTTC.

This chain joins TRBV18 and TRBJ2-6, with no clear D. V was pared by 2 bases and J by 0 bases, with 11 bases between. This CDR3 contains 17 residues. Germline V lookup: CDR1 KGHSH, CDR2 LQKENI. The CDR3 bases are TGTGCCAGCTCACCAAGGCTAACACCCTCTGGGGCCAACGTCCTGACTTTC. It codes for CASSPRLTPSGANVLTF.